The rows below give T cell receptor beta chains drawn from one sample of a study of blood T cells in healthy people across ages. MiXCR, applied by TCRdb to the 5' RACE reads, yields one record per CDR3 protein. The table records hundreds of thousands of distinct CDR3 sequences, 58% of them present only once. Specimen: blood. The receptor source for this set is a man aged 55 to 69 in good health. Both conserved end residues are part of each CDR3. The order of the fields is V gene, J gene, D gene, clone size, CDR3 DNA, CDR3 protein. D genes are given only for firm matches. Clone sizes are given selectively: once, few, many, or a class where the clone is expanded.

>TRBV20-1|TRBJ2-7|TRBD1|few
TGCAGTGCTAGGAGTTCCGGACAGGGATACGAGCAGTACTTC
CSARSSGQGYEQYF
>TRBV11-3|TRBJ1-1|-|many
TGTGCCAGCAGCTTTGGGGGAAACACTGAAGCTTTCTTT
CASSFGGNTEAFF
>TRBV11-2|TRBJ2-7|-|few
TGTGCCAGCAGCTTAGAGAACTACTACGAGCAGTACTTC
CASSLENYYEQYF
>TRBV4-1|TRBJ2-1|-|once
TGCGCCAGCAGCCAAGGGGGGCAGGGTACAACCAACAATGAGCAGTTCTTC
CASSQGGQGTTNNEQFF
>TRBV6-5|TRBJ2-1|-|-
TGTGCCAGCAGGCAGCCAGCGTCAAATGAGCAGTTCTTC
CASRQPASNEQFF
>TRBV7-2|TRBJ2-1|TRBD1|-
TGTGCCAGCAGCTTAGTGCGGACAGGGGGCTACAATGAGCAGTTCTTC
CASSLVRTGGYNEQFF
>TRBV18|TRBJ1-6|TRBD1|-
TGTGCCAGCTCACCAGGGCAGGGGGATTCACCCCTCCACTTT
CASSPGQGDSPLHF
>TRBV11-2|TRBJ2-1|-|-
TGTGCCAGCAGCTTTCTGGGCGGTACAGGTTACGATGAGCAGTTCTTC
CASSFLGGTGYDEQFF
>TRBV20-1|TRBJ1-1|-|-
TGCAGTGCTAGAGATTGGCGGGCAGCGATTAACACTGAAGCTTTCTTT
CSARDWRAAINTEAFF
>TRBV12-3/TRBV12-4|TRBJ2-3|-|-
TGTGCCAGCAGCTCCCGGAGATTCACAGATACGCAGTATTTT
CASSSRRFTDTQYF
>TRBV28|TRBJ2-1|TRBD2|-
TGTGCCAGCAGTTCCCAACTAGCGGGGGGGTTCAATGAGCAGTTCTTC
CASSSQLAGGFNEQFF
>TRBV20-1|TRBJ2-3|-|-
TGCAGTGCCGAGAACGAGGGGGTGCCCGGCACAGATACGCAGTATTTT
CSAENEGVPGTDTQYF
>TRBV20-1|TRBJ2-3|-|-
TGCAGTGCTAGAGATCTGCAGGATGGCACAGATACGCAGTATTTT
CSARDLQDGTDTQYF
>TRBV20-1|TRBJ1-5|-|-
TGCAGTGCTAGAGATCCAGGGAGAGTAAGGAATCAGCCCCAGCATTTT
CSARDPGRVRNQPQHF
>TRBV10-1|TRBJ2-3|TRBD2|-
TGCGCCAGCAGTGGCCCGGGACTAGGCACAGATACGCAGTATTTT
CASSGPGLGTDTQYF
>TRBV29-1|TRBJ2-1|TRBD1|few
TGCAGCGTTGATAGGTCTGGACAGGGGATTTACAATGAGCAGTTCTTC
CSVDRSGQGIYNEQFF
>TRBV5-1|TRBJ1-2|-|-
TGCGCCAGCAGCTTGGGACAGAGTCATGGCTACACCTTC
CASSLGQSHGYTF